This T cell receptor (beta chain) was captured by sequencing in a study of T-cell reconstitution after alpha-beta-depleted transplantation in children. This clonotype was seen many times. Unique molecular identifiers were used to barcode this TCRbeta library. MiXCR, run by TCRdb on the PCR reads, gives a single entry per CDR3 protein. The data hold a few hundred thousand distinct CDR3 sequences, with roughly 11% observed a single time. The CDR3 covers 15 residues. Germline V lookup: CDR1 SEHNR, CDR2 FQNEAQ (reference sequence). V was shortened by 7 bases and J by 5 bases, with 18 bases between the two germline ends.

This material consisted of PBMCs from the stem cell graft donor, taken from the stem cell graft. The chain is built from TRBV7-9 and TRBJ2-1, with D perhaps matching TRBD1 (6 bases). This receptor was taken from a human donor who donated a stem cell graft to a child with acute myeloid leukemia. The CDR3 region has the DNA TGTGCCAGCAACTTCGGACAGAGACGCGACAATGAGCAGTTCTTC. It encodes CASNFGQRRDNEQFF. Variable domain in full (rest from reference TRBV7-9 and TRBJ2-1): DTGVSQNPRHKITKRGQNVTFRCDPISEHNRLYWYRQTLGQGPEFLTYFQNEAQLEKSRLLSDRFSAERPKGSFSTLEIQRTEQGDSAMYLCASNFGQRRDNEQFFGPGTRLTVL.